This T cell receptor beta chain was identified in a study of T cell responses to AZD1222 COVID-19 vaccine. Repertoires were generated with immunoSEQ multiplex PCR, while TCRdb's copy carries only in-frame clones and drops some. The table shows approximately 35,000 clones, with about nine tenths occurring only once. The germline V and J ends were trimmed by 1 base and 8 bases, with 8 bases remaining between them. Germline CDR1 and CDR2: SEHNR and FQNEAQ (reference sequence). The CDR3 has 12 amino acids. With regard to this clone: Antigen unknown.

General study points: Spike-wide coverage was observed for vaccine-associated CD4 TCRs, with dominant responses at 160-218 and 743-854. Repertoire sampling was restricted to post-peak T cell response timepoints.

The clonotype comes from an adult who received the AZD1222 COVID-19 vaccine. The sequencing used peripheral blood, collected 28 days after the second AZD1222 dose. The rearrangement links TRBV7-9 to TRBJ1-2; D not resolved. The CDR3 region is CASSLEGGGYTF. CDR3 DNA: TGTGCCAGCAGCTTAGAGGGCGGAGGCTACACCTTC.